This record looks at one T cell receptor (beta chain) sequence and its context. Its antigen is undetermined. Measured with immunoSEQ multiplex PCR; TCRdb has only the in-frame clones, and not every one. Of 85,000 to 100,000 clones listed, about 90% are singletons. The sample originates from a study of graft-versus-host responses after intestinal transplantation. The overall study: Induction using anti-thymocyte globulin, followed by tacrolimus and steroids for two to three years, was given to all recipients.

The CDR3 contains 14 residues. V lost 6 bases to trimming and J lost 2 bases, with 10 bases between them. Germline loops: CDR1 MNHNY, CDR2 SVGAGI (reference sequence). General study points: Declining HvG levels early post-transplant were linked to peak circulating GvH clone levels. GvH clones were found in recipient marrow; some appeared first in ileum or blood.

The receptor was isolated from a human donor who was the organ donor for an intestinal transplant. V usage is TRBV6-6 and J usage is TRBJ1-4, with a tentative D call TRBD1 (5 bases). Here the sequenced sample was unstimulated CD8+ T cells sorted from spleen or lymph node cells, taken before transplant. The CDR3, as DNA: TGTGCCAGCAGCAAGGGGTCTACTAATGAAAAACTGTTTTTT. Translation: CASSKGSTNEKLFF.